The clone carrying this TCR beta chain came up many times. No antigen is known for it. The record originates from a study of T-cell memory formation after mild COVID-19. For the study at large: Most TCR clusters belonged to a single donor. Whole-study findings and limits: Some SARS-CoV-2-responding clones were already detected in memory before infection. Contracting CD8+ clones were enriched in EMRA, CD4+ mainly in CM and EM.

The TCR alpha and TCR beta cDNA libraries, bearing sample barcodes and UMIs, were generated by 5'RACE using constant-segment primers. Each CDR3 protein gets one entry after TCRdb re-called the 5' RACE reads with MiXCR. This sample has 150,000 or so distinct CDR3 sequences, with roughly 30% found just once. This sequence originates from an adult woman who had mild COVID-19 (a few samples of this study predate the infection). Cell type and time point are not known. The sample taken for sequencing was PBMCs or a T cell subset sorted from them (not recorded which).

CDR3 in amino acids: CASIGGTEAFF. As DNA, the CDR3 is TGTGCCAGCATTGGGGGCACTGAAGCTTTCTTT. The J gene is TRBJ1-1, the V gene TRBV3-1; possibly TRBD1 for D (5 bases). Between the trimmed V and J ends, which lost 7 bases and 4 bases, there was a span of 7 bases. The CDR3 runs 11 residues. The germline gives CDR1 LGHDT, CDR2 YNNKEL (reference sequence).